These T cell receptor beta chains were read from a single sample in a study of T cells in Graves' hyperthyroidism and ophthalmopathy. MiXCR was run by TCRdb on the multiplex PCR reads, yielding one entry per CDR3 protein. The sample records nearly 600,000 distinct CDR3 sequences, around 13% being singletons. Input material: blood. These receptors all stem from a woman aged 25 to 45 with Graves' hyperthyroidism that later progressed to Graves' ophthalmopathy. Both conserved end residues are part of each CDR3. Each record gives: D gene, clone size, J gene, V gene, CDR3 protein, CDR3 DNA. The D gene is left open where the match is weak. Clone size is stated in some rows and not others, as once, few, many or a class when expanded.

NA NA TRBJ2-5 TRBV9 CASSVSGLEQTQYF TGTGCCAGCAGCGTATCTGGCCTTGAGCAGACCCAGTACTTC
TRBD1 many TRBJ1-5 TRBV28 CASSPDRGAAGQPQHF TGTGCCAGCAGCCCGGACAGGGGAGCGGCGGGACAGCCCCAGCATTTT
TRBD1 NA TRBJ2-7 TRBV7-9 CASSSSSGQEVYEQYF TGTGCCAGCAGCTCCTCAAGCGGACAGGAGGTCTACGAGCAGTACTTC
TRBD2 NA TRBJ2-1 TRBV27 CASSFKAPGLAGGSEQFF TGTGCCAGCAGTTTTAAAGCCCCGGGGCTAGCGGGAGGAAGTGAGCAGTTCTTC
NA many TRBJ2-5 TRBV28 CASSLSGNETQYF TGTGCCAGCAGTTTATCGGGAAATGAGACCCAGTACTTC
TRBD2 NA TRBJ2-1 TRBV7-2 CASSSPGTSGRGREQFF TGTGCCAGCAGCTCTCCTGGGACTAGCGGGAGAGGAAGGGAGCAGTTCTTC
TRBD2 many TRBJ2-5 TRBV20-1 CSASSTGGFGTQYF TGCAGTGCTAGTAGTACGGGAGGGTTTGGGACCCAGTACTTC
NA many TRBJ1-2 TRBV27 CASASKLAPRGPSNYGYTF TGTGCCAGCGCCTCTAAACTAGCCCCCAGGGGACCATCGAACTATGGCTACACCTTC
NA few TRBJ2-6 TRBV12-3/TRBV12-4 CASTLHSSGANVLTF TGTGCCAGCACCCTTCACAGCTCTGGGGCCAACGTCCTGACTTTC
NA few TRBJ2-3 TRBV6-2/TRBV6-3 CASSWTDSSTDTQYF TGTGCCAGCAGTTGGACCGACTCTAGCACAGATACGCAGTATTTT
NA few TRBJ1-3 TRBV6-1 CASSVAAYDYGNTIYF TGTGCCAGCAGTGTAGCGGCGTACGACTACGGAAACACCATATATTTT
TRBD2 few TRBJ2-1 TRBV5-1 CASSLELAGLNEQFF TGCGCCAGCAGCTTGGAACTAGCGGGATTGAATGAGCAGTTCTTC
NA NA TRBJ2-1 TRBV29-1 CSVFIGPNGQFF TGCAGCGTTTTCATAGGACCCAATGGGCAGTTCTTC
TRBD1 few TRBJ2-7 TRBV6-1 CASTQLPGQGVYEQYF TGTGCCAGCACCCAACTGCCGGGACAGGGGGTCTACGAGCAGTACTTC
NA many TRBJ2-7 TRBV13 CASSPASDGSYEQYF TGTGCCAGCAGCCCCGCTTCGGACGGATCCTACGAGCAGTACTTC
NA NA TRBJ2-1 TRBV5-1 CASSPEGIGEQFF TGCGCCAGCAGCCCCGAGGGGATTGGTGAGCAGTTCTTC
NA few TRBJ2-1 TRBV4-1 CASSQAGGGEEQFF TGCGCCAGCAGCCAAGCAGGGGGGGGGGAAGAGCAGTTCTTC
TRBD2 NA TRBJ2-3 TRBV5-1 CAGSLRTSGSTDTQYF TGCGCCGGCAGCTTGAGGACTAGCGGGAGTACAGATACGCAGTATTTT
NA NA TRBJ1-2 TRBV3-1 CASSPIGLNWGDGYTF TGTGCCAGCAGCCCAATTGGCCTTAATTGGGGGGATGGCTACACCTTC
NA many TRBJ1-2 TRBV24-1 CATSGGSYGYTF TGTGCCACCAGTGGAGGCAGTTATGGCTACACCTTC
TRBD1 many TRBJ1-1 TRBV11-3 CASSYFKGGRETEAFF TGTGCCAGCAGCTACTTTAAAGGGGGCCGAGAGACTGAAGCTTTCTTT
TRBD1 few TRBJ1-1 TRBV25-1 CASRQGAWTEAFF TGTGCCAGCAGGCAGGGGGCATGGACTGAAGCTTTCTTT
NA NA TRBJ2-5 TRBV19 CASSKGGRAFETQYF TGTGCCAGTAGTAAGGGGGGGAGGGCCTTTGAGACCCAGTACTTC
TRBD2 few TRBJ2-5 TRBV7-8 CASRRTSGRQTQYF TGTGCCAGCAGGCGGACTAGCGGGAGACAGACCCAGTACTTC
TRBD1 NA TRBJ1-2 TRBV7-6 CASSSIGTGVYGYTF TGTGCCAGCAGCTCAATTGGGACAGGGGTCTATGGCTACACCTTC
NA NA TRBJ2-7 TRBV7-2 CASSLASVNSYEQYF TGTGCCAGCAGCCTCGCTTCCGTCAACTCCTACGAGCAGTACTTC
TRBD1 many TRBJ2-7 TRBV2 CASRKRGQEEPYEQYF TGTGCCAGCAGAAAAAGGGGGCAAGAGGAACCCTACGAGCAGTACTTC
NA few TRBJ1-4 TRBV7-9 CASSLDESEKLFF TGTGCCAGCAGCTTGGATGAGAGCGAAAAACTGTTTTTT
NA many TRBJ2-1 TRBV10-2 CASSGGKEQFF TGCGCCAGCAGTGGTGGGAAAGAGCAGTTCTTC
TRBD2 many TRBJ2-1 TRBV2 CASRRLAGRVNEQFF TGTGCCAGCAGGAGACTAGCGGGACGCGTAAATGAGCAGTTCTTC
TRBD2 NA TRBJ2-5 TRBV6-2/TRBV6-3 CASTQLAVQETQYF TGTGCCAGCACCCAACTAGCGGTCCAAGAGACCCAGTACTTC
NA NA TRBJ2-1 TRBV10-3 CAISPPAGYNEQFF TGTGCCATCAGTCCACCCGCTGGCTACAATGAGCAGTTCTTC
NA many TRBJ1-1 TRBV30 CAWRRNWWDTEAFF TGTGCCTGGAGAAGAAATTGGTGGGACACTGAAGCTTTCTTT
TRBD2 NA TRBJ2-1 TRBV20-1 CSAHPGVAGAYNEQFF TGCAGTGCCCACCCCGGGGTAGCGGGGGCCTACAATGAGCAGTTCTTC
TRBD2 once TRBJ2-3 TRBV13 CASSPQTSGRPDTQYF TGTGCCAGCAGCCCCCAGACTAGCGGGAGGCCAGATACGCAGTATTTT
NA NA TRBJ2-1 TRBV20-1 CSARDLDSSYNEQFF TGCAGTGCTAGAGACCTGGACAGCTCCTACAATGAGCAGTTCTTC
NA many TRBJ1-4 TRBV20-1 CSAGGGSANEKLFF TGCAGTGCTGGGGGGGGTTCAGCTAATGAAAAACTGTTTTTT
NA many TRBJ2-7 TRBV28 CASSLGQDLSYEQYF TGTGCCAGCAGTTTAGGCCAGGACCTCTCCTACGAGCAGTACTTC
NA many TRBJ2-3 TRBV6-1 CACESTDTQYF TGTGCCTGCGAAAGCACAGATACGCAGTATTTT
TRBD2 many TRBJ2-7 TRBV19 CASRGLAGGSYEQYF TGTGCCAGTAGGGGACTAGCGGGAGGATCCTACGAGCAGTACTTC
NA many TRBJ2-2 TRBV20-1 CSARTDYEGFNTGELFF TGCAGTGCTCGTACAGACTACGAAGGATTCAACACCGGGGAGCTGTTTTTT
NA many TRBJ2-1 TRBV5-5 CASSLAALRVGDEQFF TGTGCCAGCAGCTTGGCGGCCTTAAGAGTAGGGGATGAGCAGTTCTTC
NA many TRBJ1-1 TRBV6-1 CASRKPTGYNAFF TGTGCCAGCAGAAAACCTACAGGGTATAACGCTTTCTTT
TRBD2 many TRBJ2-1 TRBV15 CATSRDKGVAGGSSYNEQFF TGTGCCACCAGCAGAGATAAAGGAGTAGCGGGAGGGAGCTCCTACAATGAGCAGTTCTTC
NA many TRBJ2-7 TRBV7-2 CASSRGDRFSYEQYF TGTGCCAGCAGCCGAGGCGACAGGTTCTCCTACGAGCAGTACTTC
NA many TRBJ2-7 TRBV20-1 CSASLAYEQYF TGCAGTGCTAGCCTAGCGTACGAGCAGTACTTC
NA many TRBJ2-5 TRBV19 CASSIGVAETQYF TGTGCCAGTAGTATTGGAGTAGCAGAGACCCAGTACTTC
TRBD1 NA TRBJ1-5 TRBV20-1 CSANRQGDQPQHF TGCAGTGCTAATAGACAGGGCGATCAGCCCCAGCATTTT
NA many TRBJ2-1 TRBV27 CASSSPKLAAYNEQFF TGTGCCAGCAGTTCCCCTAAACTAGCAGCCTACAATGAGCAGTTCTTC
TRBD1 many TRBJ1-2 TRBV9 CASSVDLTGADYGYTF TGTGCCAGCAGCGTAGATCTGACAGGGGCTGACTATGGCTACACCTTC
NA many TRBJ1-4 TRBV11-2 CASSLGAGPATNEKLFF TGTGCCAGCAGCTTAGGCGCAGGGCCTGCAACTAATGAAAAACTGTTTTTT
NA many TRBJ1-2 TRBV11-2 CASSLSLTGQNYGYTF TGTGCCAGCAGCTTAAGCCTTACGGGGCAGAACTATGGCTACACCTTC